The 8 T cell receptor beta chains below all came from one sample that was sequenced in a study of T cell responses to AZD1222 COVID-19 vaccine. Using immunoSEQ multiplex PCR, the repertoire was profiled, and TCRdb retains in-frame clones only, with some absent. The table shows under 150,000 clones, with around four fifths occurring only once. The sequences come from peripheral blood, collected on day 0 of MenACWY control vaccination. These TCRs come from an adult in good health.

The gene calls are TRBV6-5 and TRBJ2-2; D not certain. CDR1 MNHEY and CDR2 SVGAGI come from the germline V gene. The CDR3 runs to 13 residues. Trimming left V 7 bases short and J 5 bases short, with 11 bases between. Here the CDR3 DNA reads TGTGCCAGCACCGAGCGAGAGACCGGGGAGCTGTTTTTT. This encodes CASTERETGELFF.

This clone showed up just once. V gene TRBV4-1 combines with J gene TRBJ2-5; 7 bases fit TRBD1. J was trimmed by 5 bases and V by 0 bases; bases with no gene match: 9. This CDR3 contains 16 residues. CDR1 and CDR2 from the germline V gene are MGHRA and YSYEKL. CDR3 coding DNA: TGCGCCAGCAGCCAAGAGCCGACAGGGTACAAGGAGACCCAGTACTTC. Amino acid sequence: CASSQEPTGYKETQYF.

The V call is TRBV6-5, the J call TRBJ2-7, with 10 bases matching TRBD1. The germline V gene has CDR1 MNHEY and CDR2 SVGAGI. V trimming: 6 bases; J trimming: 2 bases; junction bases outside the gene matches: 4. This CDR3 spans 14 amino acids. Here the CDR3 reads CASRFGQGAYEQYF. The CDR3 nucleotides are TGTGCCAGCAGGTTTGGACAGGGGGCCTACGAGCAGTACTTC.

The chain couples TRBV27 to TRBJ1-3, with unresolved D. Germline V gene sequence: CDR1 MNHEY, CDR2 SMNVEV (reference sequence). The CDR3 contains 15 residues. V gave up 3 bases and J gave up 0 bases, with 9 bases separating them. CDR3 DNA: TGTGCCAGCAGTTTCGGGCCTAGCTCTGGAAACACCATATATTTT. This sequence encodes CASSFGPSSGNTIYF.

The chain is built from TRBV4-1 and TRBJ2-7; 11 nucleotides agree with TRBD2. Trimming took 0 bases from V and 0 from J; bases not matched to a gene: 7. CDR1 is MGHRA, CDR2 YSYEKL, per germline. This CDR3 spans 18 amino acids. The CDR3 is CASSQDAVTSGGSYEQYV. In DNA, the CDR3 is TGCGCCAGCAGCCAAGATGCGGTAACTAGCGGGGGCTCCTACGAGCAGTACGTC.

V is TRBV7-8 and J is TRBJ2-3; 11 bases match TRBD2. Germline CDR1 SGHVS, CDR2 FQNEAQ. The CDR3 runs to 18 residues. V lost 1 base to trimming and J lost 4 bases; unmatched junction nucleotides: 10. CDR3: CASSLVGSGGVSADTQYF. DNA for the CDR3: TGTGCCAGCAGCTTAGTAGGTAGCGGGGGGGTAAGCGCAGATACGCAGTATTTT.

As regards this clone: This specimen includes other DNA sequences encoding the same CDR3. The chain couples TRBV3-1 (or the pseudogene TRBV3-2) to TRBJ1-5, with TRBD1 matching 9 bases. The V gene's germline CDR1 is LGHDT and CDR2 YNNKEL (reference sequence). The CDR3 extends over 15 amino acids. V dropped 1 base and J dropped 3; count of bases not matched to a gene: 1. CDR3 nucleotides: TGTGCCAGCAGCCAAGGGACAGGGGACAATCAGCCCCAGCATTTT. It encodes CASSQGTGDNQPQHF.

The CDR3 region is CASSMTASYEQYF. The CDR3 DNA is TGTGCCAGTAGTATGACAGCCTCCTACGAGCAGTACTTC. The chain uses TRBV19 and TRBJ2-7; tentatively, D is TRBD1 (5 bases). The germline CDR1 and CDR2 sequences are LNHDA and SQIVND (reference sequence). V was pared by 3 bases and J by 0 bases, with 6 bases between. The CDR3 runs 13 residues.